One sample yielded the 27 T cell receptor beta chains listed below, sequenced in a study of shared clonotypes between healthy human individuals. Method: immunoSEQ multiplex PCR; TCRdb's copy keeps in-frame clones and lacks some. In the table there are about 2 million clones, roughly 94% of which are singletons. Naive-designated CD8 cells lacked CD45RO, were positively enriched for CCR7, and omitted terminally differentiated effector memory CD45RA+ cells. Input material: naive CD8+ T cells sorted from blood. The receptors were gathered from a man aged 18 to 29 in good health.

V usage is TRBV19 and J usage is TRBJ1-3; D not resolved. CDR1 is LNHDA and CDR2 is SQIVND in the germline V gene (reference sequence). This CDR3 spans 14 amino acids. V lost 4 bases, J lost 0 bases, and 7 bases lay in between. The CDR3 sequence: CASSTRDSGNTIYF. CDR3 DNA: TGTGCCAGTAGTACACGGGACTCTGGAAACACCATATATTTT.

The chain couples TRBV7-2 to TRBJ2-2; 7 positions match TRBD2. Looked up from germline, CDR1 is SGHTA and CDR2 is FQGNSA. The length of the CDR3 is 18 residues. Trimming removed 3 bases from V and 2 bases from J; junction bases left unmatched: 12. The CDR3 loop reads CASSFPPWQGLNTGELFF. The CDR3 nucleotides read TGTGCCAGCAGCTTCCCACCGTGGCAGGGACTAAACACCGGGGAGCTGTTTTTT.

This clone came up a few times. The V call is TRBV7-9, the J call TRBJ2-5; TRBD1 matches 12 bases. V was clipped by 7 bases and J by 5 bases; unmatched bases: 17. Germline CDR1 SEHNR, CDR2 FQNEAQ (reference sequence). The CDR3 runs 18 residues. The CDR3 region has the DNA TGTGCCAGCAATAGGCCACTGGGGACAGGGGGCGAGGGGGAGACCCAGTACTTC. Protein product: CASNRPLGTGGEGETQYF.

V is TRBV4-1 and J is TRBJ2-7, with TRBD2 matching 7 bases. J was trimmed by 8 bases and V by 4 bases; bases with no gene match: 14. CDR3 length: 15 residues. Germline lookup yields CDR1 MGHRA and CDR2 YSYEKL. The CDR3 DNA reads TGCGCCAGCAGCCTCTCAGCGGGACCTCTCGACAAGCAGTACTTC. This translates into CASSLSAGPLDKQYF.

As for this clone: Additional DNA sequences in this sample encode the identical CDR3. Here the CDR3 reads CASSQDRRGVEQYF. The CDR3 DNA is TGTGCCAGCAGCCAAGATCGCCGGGGTGTAGAGCAGTACTTC. The J gene is TRBJ2-7, the V gene TRBV14, with D possibly matching TRBD2 (5 bases). V was cut by 0 bases and J by 7 bases, with 13 bases left in between. This CDR3 region has 14 residues. Germline V gives CDR1 SGHDN, CDR2 FVKESK.

The chain uses TRBV9 and TRBJ2-7; 7 nucleotides align to TRBD1. With V trimmed by 3 bases and J by 7 bases, 10 bases remained unmatched. CDR1 and CDR2 (germline): SGDLS, YYNGEE. The CDR3 runs 14 residues. The CDR3 sequence: CASSATGLIGEQYF. In DNA, the CDR3 is TGTGCCAGCAGCGCGACAGGGTTAATAGGGGAGCAGTACTTC. Variable domain in full (rest from reference TRBV9 and TRBJ2-7): DSGVTQTPKHLITATGQRVTLRCSPRSGDLSVYWYQQSLDQGLQFLIQYYNGEERAKGNILERFSAQQFPDLHSELNLSSLELGDSALYFCASSATGLIGEQYFGPGTRLTVT.

On this clone itself: The sample holds other DNA sequences that translate to the same CDR3. The chain is built from TRBV7-9 and TRBJ2-5; possible D gene TRBD2, 6 bases. Germline V lookup: CDR1 SEHNR, CDR2 FQNEAQ (reference sequence). The CDR3 runs 13 residues. V lost 0 bases and J lost 5, with 7 bases in between. CDR3 residues: CASSLALAETQYF. CDR3 bases: TGTGCCAGCAGCTTAGCTCTAGCGGAGACCCAGTACTTC.

To note about this clone: The sample contains more than one DNA sequence encoding this CDR3. The chain links TRBV5-6 to TRBJ1-2; D gene uncertain. Trimming cost V 4 bases and J 3 bases, with 10 bases left between them. Germline V gives CDR1 SGHDT, CDR2 YYEEEE. The CDR3 has 13 amino acids. DNA for the CDR3: TGTGCCAGCAGCCTCGAGGGCGACTATGGCTACACCTTC. Amino acid sequence: CASSLEGDYGYTF.

This clone was observed once. This chain links TRBV10-3 with TRBJ2-5; perhaps D is TRBD1 or TRBD2 (5 bases each). V was cut by 9 bases and J by 5 bases, with 13 bases left in between. Germline CDR1 and CDR2: ENHRY and SYGVKD. The CDR3 covers 12 residues. CDR3 bases: TGTGCCATACGAGGGGCATATGAGACCCAGTACTTC. This encodes CAIRGAYETQYF.

The V call is TRBV15, the J call TRBJ2-5; D gene uncertain. CDR1 and CDR2 (germline): LNHNV, YYDKDF (reference sequence). This CDR3 contains 14 residues. Between the trimmed V and J ends, which lost 1 base and 5 bases, there was a span of 11 bases. The CDR3 coding sequence is TGTGCCACCAGCAGAGCAGACCCGGTGGAGACCCAGTACTTC. Protein: CATSRADPVETQYF.

This chain joins TRBV2 and TRBJ1-5, with TRBD1 as a possible D gene (5 bases). V dropped 0 bases and J dropped 5 bases, with 11 bases sitting between them. The CDR3 is 15 residues long. Per the germline V gene, CDR1 is SNHLY and CDR2 is FYNNEI. The DNA of the CDR3 is TGTGCCAGCAGTGAAGCGCTTCAGGGCCATCAGCCCCAGCATTTT. Protein sequence: CASSEALQGHQPQHF. Full variable domain (outside the CDR3, taken from reference TRBV2 and TRBJ1-5): EPEVTQTPSHQVTQMGQEVILRCVPISNHLYFYWYRQILGQKVEFLVSFYNNEISEKSEIFDDQFSVERPDGSNFTLKIRSTKLEDSAMYFCASSEALQGHQPQHFGDGTRLSIL.

This clone was seen once. The V gene is TRBV2, the J gene TRBJ2-7; weak D call: TRBD1 (6 bases). The CDR3 loop spans 16 amino acids. The V end was cut by 6 bases, the J end by 4 bases, with 22 bases between. Germline CDR1 reads SNHLY; CDR2 reads FYNNEI. The CDR3 region is CASREATGRNAYEQYF. CDR3 nucleotide sequence: TGTGCCAGCAGAGAGGCGACAGGCCGGAACGCGTACGAGCAGTACTTC.

The V and J genes are TRBV27 and TRBJ2-7; the D is unclear. This CDR3 is built from 13 residues. Per germline, CDR1 MNHEY and CDR2 SMNVEV (reference sequence). Trimming cost V 6 bases and J 4 bases, with 13 bases left between them. The CDR3 sequence is CASSQKPQYEQYF. The CDR3 region has the DNA TGTGCCAGCAGCCAGAAACCTCAGTACGAGCAGTACTTC.

The chain is built from TRBV6-5 and TRBJ2-5, with 8 bases aligning to TRBD1. V gave up 4 bases and J gave up 4 bases; unmatched junction bases: 2. The CDR3 has 13 residues. CDR1 is MNHEY and CDR2 is SVGAGI in the germline V gene. The DNA of the CDR3 is TGTGCCAGCAGTTCTGACAGGGGAGAGACCCAGTACTTC. It specifies CASSSDRGETQYF.

The rearrangement uses TRBV27 and TRBJ1-5; 7 positions agree with TRBD1. The CDR3 covers 16 residues. V was clipped by 0 bases and J by 9 bases; unmatched bases: 11. Germline CDR1 is MNHEY and CDR2 is SMNVEV (reference sequence). The CDR3: CASSLSVEGASGPQHF. The CDR3 nucleotides are TGTGCCAGCAGTTTATCGGTGGAGGGGGCGAGTGGGCCCCAGCATTTT.

This sequence joins TRBV27 and TRBJ2-1; 7 bases match TRBD1. After removal of 4 bases from V and 0 bases from J, the junction contained 9 bases not matched to a gene. This CDR3 comprises 17 residues. Germline V gene sequence: CDR1 MNHEY, CDR2 SMNVEV (reference sequence). The CDR3 loop reads CASSSLQGPSSYNEQFF. The CDR3 coding sequence is TGTGCCAGCAGTTCCCTACAGGGGCCTAGCTCCTACAATGAGCAGTTCTTC.

Comment on this clone: Within the sample, other DNA sequences also encode this same CDR3. The chain recombines TRBV7-6 with TRBJ2-7; tentative D call: TRBD2 (5 bases). Trimming stripped 5 bases from V and 1 base from J, with 12 bases between. The CDR3 is 14 amino acids. Looked up from germline, CDR1 is SGHVS and CDR2 is FNYEAQ. CDR3 sequence: CASSPGGWSYEQYF. Here the CDR3 DNA reads TGTGCCAGCAGCCCTGGAGGTTGGTCCTACGAGCAGTACTTC.

In its sample, this clone was seen once. Written as DNA, the CDR3 is TGCAGCGTTGAAGGCCCAGGGGCTGACACTGAAGCTTTCTTT. This translates into CSVEGPGADTEAFF. The V gene is TRBV29-1, the J gene TRBJ1-1, with D maybe TRBD1 (6 bases). V lost 1 base and J 3 bases, leaving 12 bases between the germline ends. The germline V gene has CDR1 SQVTM and CDR2 ANQGSEA. This CDR3 region has 14 residues.

Regarding this clone: Other DNA variants within this sample encode the same CDR3. This chain uses TRBV5-6 with TRBJ1-1; D uncertain. CDR1 is SGHDT, CDR2 YYEEEE, per germline. V was trimmed by 1 base and J by 5 bases, leaving 6 bases between them. CDR3 length equals 12 residues. The CDR3 region has the DNA TGTGCCAGCAGCTTGATCGGGACTGAAGCTTTCTTT. Translation: CASSLIGTEAFF.

The J gene is TRBJ2-7, the V gene TRBV5-4; tentatively, D is TRBD2 (5 bases). Trimming pared 0 bases from V and 5 bases from J, leaving 12 bases between. Per the germline V gene, CDR1 is SGHNT and CDR2 is YYREEE (reference sequence). This CDR3 is built from 14 residues. CDR3 sequence: CASSLEAAADEQYF. The DNA for the CDR3 is TGTGCCAGCAGCTTGGAAGCGGCCGCTGACGAGCAGTACTTC.

In the case of this clone: The junction and the germline gene differ at one end; a read error may be behind it. This chain uses TRBV11-2 with TRBJ2-1, with D tentatively TRBD2 (5 bases). Germline V gene data show CDR1 as SGHAT and CDR2 as FQNNGV. This CDR3 region has 10 residues. The CDR3 sequence: CASSGLEEFF. Here the CDR3 DNA reads TGTGCCAGCAGCGGACTTGAGGAGTTCTTC. Full variable domain (remainder filled in from reference TRBV11-2 and TRBJ2-1): EAGVAQSPRYKIIEKRQSVAFWCNPISGHATLYWYQQILGQGPKLLIQFQNNGVVDDSQLPKDRFSAERLKGVDSTLKIQPAKLEDSAVYLCASSGLEEFFGPGTRLTVL.

This chain connects TRBV7-9 to TRBJ1-5, with a weak D call TRBD1 (5 bases). The CDR3 loop spans 13 amino acids. The germline gives CDR1 SEHNR, CDR2 FQNEAQ (reference sequence). V lost 5 bases to trimming and J lost 5 bases, with 10 bases between them. CDR3 sequence reads: CASSSQGDQPQHF. CDR3 DNA sequence: TGTGCCAGCAGCAGTCAGGGAGATCAGCCCCAGCATTTT.

The V call is TRBV4-1, the J call TRBJ2-7; tentatively, D is TRBD2 (5 bases). This CDR3 spans 13 amino acids. The V gene lost 4 bases and the J gene lost 3 bases, with 10 bases spanning the gap. CDR1 is MGHRA and CDR2 is YSYEKL in the germline V gene. For the CDR3, the DNA is TGCGCCAGCAGCCCCGGGATGGGCTACGAGCAGTACTTC. Translated, it gives CASSPGMGYEQYF.

V is TRBV4-3 and J is TRBJ1-6; D is uncertain. The ends were cut back, 0 bases at V and 9 bases at J, with 9 bases in the middle. Germline loops: CDR1 LGHNA, CDR2 YSLEER. The CDR3 length is 14 residues. This chain's CDR3 is CASSQDHSLSPLHF. CDR3 sequence (DNA): TGCGCCAGCAGCCAAGACCACAGCCTTTCACCCCTCCACTTT.

V gene TRBV5-6 combines with J gene TRBJ2-2; either TRBD1 or TRBD2 may fit D (5 bases each). The germline V gene encodes CDR1 SGHDT and CDR2 YYEEEE. V lost 3 bases and J lost 5, with 20 bases in between. This CDR3 is 17 amino acids long. The CDR3 loop is CASSSWGSYTETGELFF. CDR3 DNA sequence: TGTGCCAGCAGCTCCTGGGGGTCATACACAGAGACCGGGGAGCTGTTTTTT.

This chain joins TRBV7-9 and TRBJ1-2; D might be TRBD1 (6 bases). Trimming shortened V by 1 base and J by 4 bases, and 13 bases separated the two germline ends. The CDR3 runs 15 residues. Germline V lookup: CDR1 SEHNR, CDR2 FQNEAQ (reference sequence). CDR3 DNA sequence: TGTGCCAGCAGCTTAGGCGCAGGGGCGGGCTATGGCTACACCTTC. This encodes CASSLGAGAGYGYTF.

The chain uses TRBV6-6 and TRBJ2-7; TRBD1 matches at 9 bases. The CDR3 runs to 14 residues. The V gene end was trimmed by 8 bases and the J gene end by 2 bases; junction bases not matched to a gene: 7. Germline values: CDR1 MNHNY, CDR2 SVGAGI (reference sequence). The CDR3, as DNA: TGTGCCAGCTGTGACCGGACAGGGGCCTACGAGCAGTACTTC. As protein: CASCDRTGAYEQYF.